This T cell receptor beta chain was identified during a study of blood T cell repertoires in COVID-19. Trimming took off 7 bases at V and 5 bases at J, with 19 bases between the two ends. The CDR3 loop spans 15 amino acids. CDR1 and CDR2 (germline): KGHSH, LQKENI. The protocol was immunoSEQ multiplex PCR, while the TCRdb copy is restricted to in-frame clones and leaves out a portion. The data contain about 270,000 clones, around four fifths of them singletons. Input material: peripheral blood. This TCR derives from a man older than 75 with acute or convalescent COVID-19. The rearrangement joins TRBV18 to TRBJ2-3; perhaps TRBD2 as D (5 bases). CDR3 DNA: TGTGCCAGCTGGGCCAACGGGGAAATCGTAGATACGCAGTATTTT. It is translated as CASWANGEIVDTQYF.